These 7 T cell receptor beta chains originate from one sample sequenced in a study of cytomegalovirus exposure and HLA in healthy donors. In the PCR, 60 Vbeta and 13 Jbeta primers were used. TCRdb's copy holds only in-frame clones and misses some; the assay was immunoSEQ multiplex PCR. The table shows approximately 110,000 clones, with 77% occurring only once. The sequencing sample was made of PBMCs. These receptor sequences come from a woman between 40 and 50 years old in good health and CMV-seropositive.

The chain couples TRBV27 to TRBJ1-1; perhaps TRBD1 as D (6 bases). With 6 bases removed from V and 3 bases from J, the gap between germline ends came to 14 bases. This CDR3 region has 14 residues. The germline V gene has CDR1 MNHEY and CDR2 SMNVEV (reference sequence). CDR3 residues: CASRQDGTYTEAFF. CDR3 coding DNA: TGTGCCAGCAGACAAGACGGGACATACACTGAAGCTTTCTTT.

The V gene is TRBV30, the J gene TRBJ2-3; 9 bases are a match to TRBD2. This CDR3 is 14 amino acids long. Germline trimming cut 3 bases from V and 5 bases from J; bases unmatched to any gene: 6. The germline V gene has CDR1 GTSNPN and CDR2 SVGIG (reference sequence). Written as DNA, the CDR3 is TGTGCCTGGAGCCCAGGACTAGCGATAGATACGCAGTATTTT. This sequence encodes CAWSPGLAIDTQYF.

The genes are TRBV29-1 and TRBJ2-1, with 9 positions matching TRBD2. Germline CDR1 is SQVTM and CDR2 is ANQGSEA. V lost 4 bases and J lost 10; bases outside the gene matches: 5. The CDR3 loop spans 12 amino acids. The DNA of the CDR3 is TGCAGCGTTGTGCTAGCGGGAACGGAGCAGTTCTTC. It is translated as CSVVLAGTEQFF.

The chain has TRBV7-2 and TRBJ1-2; 7 bases line up with TRBD1. Germline CDR1 and CDR2: SGHTA and FQGNSA. The CDR3 totals 14 residues. J was trimmed by 4 bases and V by 7 bases; bases with no gene match: 9. CDR3 residues: CASTLGGQLYGYTF. The CDR3 nucleotides are TGTGCCAGCACCCTAGGGGGCCAGCTCTATGGCTACACCTTC.

This chain uses TRBV30 with TRBJ2-1; tentative D call: TRBD2 (7 bases). There are 17 residues in the CDR3. Germline loops: CDR1 GTSNPN, CDR2 SVGIG (reference sequence). The ends were cut back, 3 bases at V and 3 bases at J, with 21 bases in the middle. The CDR3: CAWRAWGASGFYNEQFF. DNA of the CDR3: TGTGCCTGGAGGGCCTGGGGGGCTAGCGGCTTCTACAATGAGCAGTTCTTC.

This clone was observed a handful of times. The V and J genes are TRBV30 and TRBJ2-7; 12 nucleotides match TRBD2. Germline values: CDR1 GTSNPN, CDR2 SVGIG (reference sequence). The CDR3 covers 15 residues. V gave up 2 bases and J gave up 5 bases; unmatched junction bases: 7. The CDR3: CAWSPPSGRAHEQYF. DNA of the CDR3: TGTGCCTGGAGTCCCCCTAGCGGGAGGGCCCACGAGCAGTACTTC.

This rearrangement joins TRBV7-9 to TRBJ2-1, with 7 bases identical to TRBD1. V dropped 3 bases and J dropped 9; count of bases not matched to a gene: 11. Germline V gene sequence: CDR1 SEHNR, CDR2 FQNEAQ (reference sequence). This CDR3 has 15 amino acids. CDR3 bases: TGTGCCAGCAGCTTGGGACAGAACCCGTCTGGTGAGCAGTTCTTC. Translated: CASSLGQNPSGEQFF.